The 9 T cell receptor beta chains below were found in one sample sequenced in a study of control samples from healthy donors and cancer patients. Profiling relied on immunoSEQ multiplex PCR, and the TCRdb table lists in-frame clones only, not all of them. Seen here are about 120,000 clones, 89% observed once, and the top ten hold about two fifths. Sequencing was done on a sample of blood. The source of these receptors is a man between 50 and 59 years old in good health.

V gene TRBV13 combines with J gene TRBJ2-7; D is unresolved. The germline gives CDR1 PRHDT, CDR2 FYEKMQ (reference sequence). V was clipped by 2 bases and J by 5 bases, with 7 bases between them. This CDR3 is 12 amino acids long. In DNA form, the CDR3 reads TGTGCCAGCAGCTTACAAGGGAACGAGCAGTACTTC. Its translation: CASSLQGNEQYF.

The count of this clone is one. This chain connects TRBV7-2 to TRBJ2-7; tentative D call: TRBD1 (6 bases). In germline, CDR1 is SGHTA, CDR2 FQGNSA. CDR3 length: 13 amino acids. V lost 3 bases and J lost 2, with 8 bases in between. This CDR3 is CASSFYRAYEQYF. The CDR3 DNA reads TGTGCCAGCAGCTTCTACAGGGCCTACGAGCAGTACTTC.

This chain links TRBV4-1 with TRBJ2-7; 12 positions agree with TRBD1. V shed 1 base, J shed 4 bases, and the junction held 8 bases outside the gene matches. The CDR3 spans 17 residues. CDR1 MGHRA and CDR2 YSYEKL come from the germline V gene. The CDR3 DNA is TGCGCCAGCAGCCAAGGGGGGACAGGGGGCCTTTTTTACGAGCAGTACTTC. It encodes CASSQGGTGGLFYEQYF.

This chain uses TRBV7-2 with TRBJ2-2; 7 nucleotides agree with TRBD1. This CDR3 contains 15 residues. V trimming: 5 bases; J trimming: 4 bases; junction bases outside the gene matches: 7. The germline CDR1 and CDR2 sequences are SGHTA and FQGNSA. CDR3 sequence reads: CASSQTGAGTGELFF. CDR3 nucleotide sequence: TGTGCCAGCAGCCAAACAGGGGCTGGCACCGGGGAGCTGTTTTTT.

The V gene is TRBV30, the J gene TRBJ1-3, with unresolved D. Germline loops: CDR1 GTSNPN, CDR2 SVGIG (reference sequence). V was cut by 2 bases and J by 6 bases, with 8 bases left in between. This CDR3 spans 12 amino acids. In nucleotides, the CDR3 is TGTGCCTGGAGTCGGTCACCAAACACCATATATTTT. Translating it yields CAWSRSPNTIYF.

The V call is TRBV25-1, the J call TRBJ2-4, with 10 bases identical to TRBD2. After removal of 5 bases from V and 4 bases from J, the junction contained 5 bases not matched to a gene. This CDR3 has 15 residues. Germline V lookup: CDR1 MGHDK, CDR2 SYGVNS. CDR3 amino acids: CASSQTSGVKNIQYF. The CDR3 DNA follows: TGTGCCAGCAGTCAAACTAGCGGGGTGAAAAACATTCAGTACTTC.

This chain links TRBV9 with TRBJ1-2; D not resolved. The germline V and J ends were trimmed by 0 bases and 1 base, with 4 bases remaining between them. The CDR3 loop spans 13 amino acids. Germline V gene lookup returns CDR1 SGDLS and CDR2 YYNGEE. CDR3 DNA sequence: TGTGCCAGCAGCGTAGACGTTAACTATGGCTACACCTTC. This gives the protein CASSVDVNYGYTF.

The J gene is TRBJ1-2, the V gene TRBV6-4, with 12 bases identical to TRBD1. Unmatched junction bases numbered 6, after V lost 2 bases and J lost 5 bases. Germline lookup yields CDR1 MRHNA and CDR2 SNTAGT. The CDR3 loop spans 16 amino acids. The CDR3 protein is CASSDGTGGVIYGYTF. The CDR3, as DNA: TGTGCCAGCAGTGACGGGACAGGGGGCGTCATTTATGGCTACACCTTC.

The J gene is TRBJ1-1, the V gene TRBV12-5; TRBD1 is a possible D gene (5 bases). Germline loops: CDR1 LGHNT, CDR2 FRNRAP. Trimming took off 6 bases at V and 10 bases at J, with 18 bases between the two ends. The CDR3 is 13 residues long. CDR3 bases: TGTGCTAGTGGCCCATCCGGGGGGGTCGGAGCTTTCTTT. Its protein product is CASGPSGGVGAFF. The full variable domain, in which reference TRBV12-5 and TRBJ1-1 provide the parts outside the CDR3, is DARVTQTPRHKVTEMGQEVTMRCQPILGHNTVFWYRQTMMQGLELLAYFRNRAPLDDSGMPKDRFSAEMPDATLATLKIQPSEPRDSAVYFCASGPSGGVGAFFGQGTRLTVV.